These 20 T cell receptor beta chains were sequenced from one sample in a study of regulatory T cells in long-lasting Graves disease. The time point: newly diagnosed GD, antithyroid drugs for less than 3 months. Construction of the TCR library relied on RNA isolated from PBMCs. The authors built TCR beta libraries using iRepertoire HTBI primers and Arm-PCR of CDR3 regions. TCRdb independently ran MiXCR on the multiplex PCR reads; one entry per CDR3 protein. The sample lists more than 450,000 distinct CDR3 sequences; about 17% were seen once. The same specimen was also included in a second study, on T cells in Graves' hyperthyroidism and ophthalmopathy.

Sequencing was performed on peripheral blood mononuclear cells (PBMCs), taken at new diagnosis, from a patient treated with antithyroid drugs. Receptors originate from a middle-aged man with Graves disease.

This clonotype was seen more than once but under ten times. The rearrangement links TRBV9 to TRBJ2-3, with 13 bases matching TRBD2. The ends lost 3 bases at V and 5 bases at J; junction bases unmatched: 9. Germline CDR1 is SGDLS and CDR2 is YYNGEE. This CDR3 has 17 residues. The CDR3 sequence: CASSAGGLAGVKDTQYF. As DNA, the CDR3 is TGTGCCAGCAGCGCGGGCGGACTAGCGGGAGTGAAAGATACGCAGTATTTT.

The rearrangement joins TRBV9 to TRBJ1-3; 7 nucleotides align to TRBD1. V trimming: 1 base; J trimming: 2 bases; junction bases outside the gene matches: 3. There are 15 residues in the CDR3. Germline V gene data show CDR1 as SGDLS and CDR2 as YYNGEE. The CDR3: CASSVFDRAGNTIYF. Here the CDR3 DNA reads TGTGCCAGCAGCGTATTTGACAGGGCTGGAAACACCATATATTTT.

This clonotype was recorded at least ten times. The V and J genes are TRBV28 and TRBJ2-7; 13 bases match TRBD2. The J segment lost 3 bases and the V segment lost 6 bases, leaving 8 bases of the junction unmatched. Germline V gives CDR1 MDHEN, CDR2 SYDVKM. The CDR3 is made up of 16 amino acids. CDR3 DNA sequence: TGTGCCAGCAGCCATCCGGGACTAGCGGGATTCTACGAGCAGTACTTC. This sequence encodes CASSHPGLAGFYEQYF. The full variable domain, rest sourced from reference TRBV28 and TRBJ2-7, is DVKVTQSSRYLVKRTGEKVFLECVQDMDHENMFWYRQDPGLGLRLIYFSYDVKMKEKGDIPEGYSVSREKKERFSLILESASTNQTSMYLCASSHPGLAGFYEQYFGPGTRLTVT.

This clonotype showed up just a few times. The chain links TRBV19 to TRBJ2-2, with 9 nucleotides matching TRBD1. The trim removed 6 bases at V and 5 bases at J, leaving 4 bases unmatched. CDR3 length equals 14 residues. CDR1 is LNHDA, CDR2 SQIVND, per germline (reference sequence). CDR3 loop: CASRRTGETGELFF. In DNA, the CDR3 is TGTGCCAGTAGACGGACAGGGGAAACCGGGGAGCTGTTTTTT. The full variable domain, completed using reference TRBV19 and TRBJ2-2, is DGGITQSPKYLFRKEGQNVTLSCEQNLNHDAMYWYRQDPGQGLRLIYYSQIVNDFQKGDIAEGYSVSREKKESFPLTVTSAQKNPTAFYLCASRRTGETGELFFGEGSRLTVL.

This clonotype was seen repeatedly, ten times or more. The DNA for the CDR3 is TGCAGTGCTAGGGTGAGCGCCTACGAGCAGTACTTC. Protein: CSARVSAYEQYF. The rearrangement uses TRBV20-1 and TRBJ2-7; D gene ambiguous. Germline CDR1 reads DFQATT; CDR2 reads SNEGSKA (reference sequence). This CDR3 has 12 amino acids. Trimming removed 3 bases from V and 2 bases from J, with 8 bases in between.

This clonotype has at least ten counts. This chain connects TRBV12-3 or TRBV12-4 to TRBJ2-1; 7 nucleotides line up with TRBD2. Trimming cost V 3 bases and J 5 bases; bases outside gene matches: 1. The CDR3 runs 13 residues. As DNA, the CDR3 is TGTGCCAGCAGTTTGGCGGGAGACAATGAGCAGTTCTTC. Its translation is CASSLAGDNEQFF.

This clonotype was seen ten or more times. The V gene is TRBV7-9, the J gene TRBJ2-7; D is unresolved. This CDR3 spans 13 amino acids. In germline, CDR1 is SEHNR, CDR2 FQNEAQ (reference sequence). The V end lost 0 bases, the J end lost 3 bases, and 6 bases lay between the germline ends. This chain's CDR3 is CASSLALDYEQYF. The CDR3 bases are TGTGCCAGCAGCTTAGCGCTGGACTACGAGCAGTACTTC.

CDR3 region: CASSPRTGEGYTF. DNA of the CDR3: TGTGCCAGCAGCCCAAGGACAGGGGAAGGCTACACCTTC. The rearrangement uses TRBV7-9 and TRBJ1-2; TRBD1 matches at 9 bases. This CDR3 comprises 13 residues. V shed 5 bases, J shed 8 bases, and the junction held 6 bases outside the gene matches. The germline gives CDR1 SEHNR, CDR2 FQNEAQ (reference sequence).

The table lists this clonotype with a few counts. V and J are TRBV4-1 and TRBJ2-3; unclear D gene. This CDR3 is built from 13 residues. V shed 4 bases and J shed 0 bases, with 5 bases lying between them. Germline values: CDR1 MGHRA, CDR2 YSYEKL. The CDR3 is CASSRPSTDTQYF. The CDR3 nucleotides are TGCGCCAGCAGCCGACCGAGCACAGATACGCAGTATTTT.

This clonotype occurred many times. The chain's CDR3 is CASSASGSYEQYF. DNA of the CDR3: TGTGCCAGCAGTGCCTCGGGGAGTTACGAGCAGTACTTC. V usage is TRBV27 and J usage is TRBJ2-7, with TRBD2 as a possible D gene (5 bases). Germline values: CDR1 MNHEY, CDR2 SMNVEV (reference sequence). Deletions cut 5 bases from V and 4 bases from J, with 12 bases between. This CDR3 spans 13 amino acids.

The chain carries TRBV12-5 and TRBJ1-1; 7 nucleotides agree with TRBD1. The CDR3 has 14 amino acids. Germline-derived CDR1 and CDR2 are LGHNT and FRNRAP. J was trimmed by 4 bases and V by 6 bases; bases with no gene match: 8. The DNA of the CDR3 is TGTGCTAGTGGGGTTGACAGGGACGGCACTGAAGCTTTCTTT. It translates to CASGVDRDGTEAFF.

J is TRBJ1-5 and V is TRBV7-9, with D unresolved. This CDR3 is 15 amino acids long. Germline V gene data show CDR1 as SEHNR and CDR2 as FQNEAQ (reference sequence). V was pared by 1 base and J by 3 bases, with 10 bases between. Here the CDR3 reads CASSLDNSLNQPQHF. CDR3 DNA: TGTGCCAGCAGCTTAGATAACAGCCTCAATCAGCCCCAGCATTTT.

This clonotype appeared many times. The rearrangement joins TRBV28 to TRBJ2-5; D is ambiguous. This CDR3 is built from 14 residues. The V end was cut by 4 bases, the J end by 1 base, with 10 bases between. Germline loops: CDR1 MDHEN, CDR2 SYDVKM. CDR3 sequence (DNA): TGTGCCAGCAGTTACTCGACGGTCCAAGAGACCCAGTACTTC. As protein: CASSYSTVQETQYF.

V and J are TRBV10-3 and TRBJ1-5; possibly TRBD1 for D (5 bases). Trimming took 0 bases from V and 5 from J, leaving 11 bases between them. This CDR3 spans 15 amino acids. Germline V gives CDR1 ENHRY, CDR2 SYGVKD. Written as DNA, the CDR3 is TGTGCCATCAGTGAGTCAGCAGGGTTCTATCAGCCCCAGCATTTT. It translates to CAISESAGFYQPQHF.

This clonotype was counted ten times or more. The V and J genes are TRBV5-1 and TRBJ2-1; no reliable D call. V shed 1 base and J shed 5 bases, with 7 bases lying between them. This CDR3 spans 13 amino acids. CDR1 and CDR2 (germline): SGHRS, YFSETQ. CDR3 sequence (DNA): TGCGCCAGCAGCTTGACCGCAGACAATGAGCAGTTCTTC. This sequence encodes CASSLTADNEQFF.

Many counts were recorded for this clonotype. V and J are TRBV27 and TRBJ2-1, with a possible D match to TRBD2 (5 bases). V was cut by 5 bases and J by 4 bases, with 12 bases left in between. The CDR3 extends over 14 amino acids. In germline, CDR1 is MNHEY, CDR2 SMNVEV (reference sequence). CDR3 DNA sequence: TGTGCCAGCAGTATGAGCGGCAGTTACAATGAGCAGTTCTTC. Protein product: CASSMSGSYNEQFF.

Concerning this clonotype: Just one base apart from a much larger clone, this may be a read error. This chain connects TRBV10-3 to TRBJ1-2; 8 bases agree with TRBD1. Trimming cost V 5 bases and J 8 bases; bases outside gene matches: 13. Per the germline V gene, CDR1 is ENHRY and CDR2 is SYGVKD. The CDR3 extends over 15 amino acids. The CDR3 DNA reads TGTGCCATCAGTTCGATCGGACAGGGCTCGGTCGGCTACACCTTC. This codes for CAISSIGQGSVGYTF.

The V gene is TRBV29-1, the J gene TRBJ2-2; 7 bases match TRBD2. The CDR3 spans 13 residues. The V segment lost 6 bases and the J segment 5 bases; nucleotides outside the gene matches: 6. The V gene's germline CDR1 is SQVTM and CDR2 ANQGSEA. The CDR3 DNA reads TGCAGCGTCCATGGGGGGGTTACCGGGGAGCTGTTTTTT. This translates into CSVHGGVTGELFF.

This clonotype appeared many times. J is TRBJ2-1 and V is TRBV3-1; D ambiguous. The CDR3 sequence is 14 residues long. In germline, CDR1 is LGHDT, CDR2 YNNKEL (reference sequence). Trimming cost V 4 bases and J 7 bases, with 14 bases left between them. The CDR3 region is CASSPASSRNEQFF. CDR3 DNA sequence: TGTGCCAGCAGCCCCGCCTCGAGTCGTAATGAGCAGTTCTTC.

This chain uses TRBV6-2 or TRBV6-3 with TRBJ1-4; the D gene is possibly TRBD1 (5 bases). V was cut by 6 bases and J by 4 bases, with 9 bases left in between. The CDR3 contains 13 residues. Germline loops: CDR1 MNHEY, CDR2 SVGEGT. In DNA, the CDR3 is TGTGCCAGCAGGGGGACGATTAATGAAAAACTGTTTTTT. Protein sequence: CASRGTINEKLFF.